This T cell receptor beta chain came from a study of T cell responses to AZD1222 COVID-19 vaccine. General study findings and limits: Donors in the cohort were predominantly white British and more often female, and clonal diversity was possibly underestimated.

Clones were sequenced by immunoSEQ multiplex PCR, and TCRdb holds only the in-frame ones, with some missing. Found here are 80,000 to 100,000 clones, approximately 86% of them singletons; the top ten hold about 5.8%. Points on this clone: Its antigen is currently unknown. Different DNA sequences within this sample yield the same CDR3.

This TCR was recovered from an adult in good health. The starting material was peripheral blood, obtained on day 0 of AZD1222 vaccination.

For the CDR3, the DNA is TGTGCCAGTACCCCGGACCGGAGCTCCTACAATGAGCAGTTCTTC. This translates into CASTPDRSSYNEQFF. This chain joins TRBV19 and TRBJ2-1; D uncertain. Deletions cut 7 bases from V and 0 bases from J, with 13 bases between. The germline CDR1 and CDR2 sequences are LNHDA and SQIVND (reference sequence). The CDR3 sequence is 15 residues long.